The present T cell receptor beta chain was sequenced within a study of blood T cell repertoires in COVID-19. About the research overall: Acute and convalescent COVID-19 specimens originated in the United States, Italy and Spain. PBMCs, B-cell-depleted T cells, or T cells were the source of the cDNA or gDNA that made up the material.

Trimming took 5 bases from V and 3 from J; bases not matched to a gene: 9. CDR1 and CDR2 (germline): SGHTA, FQGTGA. This CDR3 has 15 residues. Per the study methods: Estimated nucleated cell counts came from reference gene primer amplification. Profiling relied on immunoSEQ multiplex PCR, and the TCRdb table lists in-frame clones only, not all of them. For V, J and clone size, that table is used; D and trimming come from the DNA. The data show 250,000 or so clones, around 83% seen once. This chain uses TRBV7-3 with TRBJ2-5; TRBD1 matches 7 bases. This TCR derives from a woman aged 40-49 years who had recovered from COVID-19. The sample was peripheral blood. The CDR3 loop reads CASSRGQAPKETQYF. The CDR3 DNA sequence: TGTGCCAGCAGCCGAGGACAGGCCCCTAAAGAGACCCAGTACTTC.